Shown below are 24 T cell receptor beta chains from a single sample sequenced in a study of T cells after yellow fever vaccination. A single record per CDR3 protein comes from TCRdb applying MiXCR to the 5' RACE reads. The table lists roughly 16,000 distinct CDR3 sequences, around 4% of them singletons, with approximately 0.4% in the top ten. The source was PBMCs, either bulk or a sorted T-cell subset (CD4+, CD8+, memory, or dextramer-sorted; not recorded which), collected 15 days after the yellow fever booster vaccination. The receptors were gathered from a man between 25 and 39 years old who received the YFV17D yellow fever vaccine.

The sample holds many counts of this clonotype. V usage is TRBV3-1 and J usage is TRBJ2-1; 13 bases fit TRBD2. The CDR3 is 16 residues long. The J segment lost 6 bases and the V segment lost 5 bases, leaving 7 bases of the junction unmatched. CDR1 is LGHDT, CDR2 YNNKEL, per germline (reference sequence). The CDR3 DNA follows: TGTGCCAGCAGCGGCCCGGGACTAGCGGGACCCAATGAGCAGTTCTTC. It codes for CASSGPGLAGPNEQFF.

In this sample, this clonotype turned up many times. The chain employs TRBV6-5 and TRBJ2-5; the match to TRBD2 covers 11 bases. The germline V gene has CDR1 MNHEY and CDR2 SVGAGI. This CDR3 has 15 amino acids. The V and J ends lost 6 bases and 2 bases, in that order; junction bases with no gene match: 5. CDR3 sequence (DNA): TGTGCCAGCAGACTACTAGCGGGAGTTCAAGAGACCCAGTACTTC. The encoded protein is CASRLLAGVQETQYF.

This clonotype has a count of ten or more. V and J are TRBV5-1 and TRBJ2-1; maybe TRBD2 (6 bases). The CDR3 is 14 amino acids. The ends were cut back, 6 bases at V and 10 bases at J, with 20 bases in the middle. Germline CDR1 reads SGHRS; CDR2 reads YFSETQ. CDR3 bases: TGCGCCAGCACGACGGATCCGGGAGTTAGGGAGCAGTTCTTC. Translated, it gives CASTTDPGVREQFF.

This clonotype is judged medium-sized. An end of the junction differs from the germline gene, which may be a read error. This chain uses TRBV12-3 or TRBV12-4 with TRBJ2-1; D remains ambiguous. The CDR3 contains 8 residues. CDR3 loop: CASSPRTF. The DNA of the CDR3 is TGTGCCAGCAGTCCGCGTACATTC.

This clonotype appeared many times. The chain uses TRBV27 and TRBJ2-7, with 10 bases lining up with TRBD2. Germline V gene sequence: CDR1 MNHEY, CDR2 SMNVEV (reference sequence). V lost 5 bases, J lost 2 bases, and 3 bases stayed unmatched. The CDR3 spans 14 residues. The CDR3 DNA reads TGTGCCAGCAGTCTAGCGGGAGTGACCTACGAGCAGTACTTC. Its protein product is CASSLAGVTYEQYF.

The table lists this clonotype with many counts. A read error may account for a junction end that differs from germline. CDR3 bases: TGTGCCAGCAGTCTAGCGGGAGGCCCAGATACGCAGTATTTT. Amino acids: CASSLAGGPDTQYF. The genes are TRBV12-3 or TRBV12-4 and TRBJ2-3; TRBD2 aligns across 11 bases. The CDR3 is 14 amino acids.

This clonotype has ten or more counts. The chain employs TRBV10-3 and TRBJ2-7; 9 nucleotides align to TRBD1. V was pared by 8 bases and J by 10 bases, with 6 bases of the junction left unmatched. Germline assignment: CDR1 ENHRY and CDR2 SYGVKD. CDR3 length: 11 residues. The CDR3 protein is CAIWTGVDQYF. Here the CDR3 DNA reads TGTGCCATCTGGACAGGGGTTGACCAGTACTTC.

This clonotype was observed many times. The gene calls are TRBV7-9 and TRBJ1-3; weak D call: TRBD1 (6 bases). Between the trimmed V and J ends, which lost 4 bases and 9 bases, there was a span of 19 bases. This CDR3 region has 15 residues. Germline V gives CDR1 SEHNR, CDR2 FQNEAQ (reference sequence). For the CDR3, the DNA is TGTGCCAGCAGCTCTGCCAGGGGAAGCGGGCCCACCATATATTTT. This gives the protein CASSSARGSGPTIYF.

Regarding this clonotype: This may come from a read error, since a much larger clone is one base off. The J gene is TRBJ2-7, the V gene TRBV6-2 or TRBV6-3; D is ambiguous. This CDR3 comprises 15 residues. Trimming shortened V by 3 bases and J by 0 bases, and 12 bases separated the two germline ends. In germline, CDR1 is MNHEY, CDR2 SVGEGT. CDR3 coding DNA: TGTGCCAGCAGTTATGAGGTAGGAAGCTCCTACGAGCAGTACTTC. This gives the protein CASSYEVGSSYEQYF.

There are many counts of this clonotype. This chain links TRBV20-1 with TRBJ2-7; D possibly corresponds to TRBD1 (6 bases). This CDR3 is 13 amino acids long. From germline, CDR1 is DFQATT and CDR2 SNEGSKA (reference sequence). V was trimmed by 3 bases and J by 6 bases, leaving 15 bases between them. This CDR3 is CSARHGTRAEQYF. DNA of the CDR3: TGCAGTGCTAGGCATGGGACACGGGCCGAGCAGTACTTC.

This clonotype was seen many times. This chain connects TRBV19 to TRBJ2-1, with D possibly TRBD2 on 6 matching bases. Germline lookup yields CDR1 LNHDA and CDR2 SQIVND (reference sequence). This CDR3 has 13 amino acids. V was pared by 7 bases and J by 6 bases, with 13 bases between. This CDR3 is CASTGDHLNEQFF. The CDR3, as DNA: TGTGCCAGTACGGGGGACCACCTCAATGAGCAGTTCTTC.

This clonotype was counted at least ten times. The rearrangement uses TRBV20-1 and TRBJ2-1, with TRBD2 matching 9 bases. The CDR3 length is 14 residues. CDR1 and CDR2 (germline): DFQATT, SNEGSKA (reference sequence). Trimming cost V 5 bases and J 4 bases; bases outside gene matches: 6. The CDR3 reads CSAFTSGSYNEQFF. In nucleotides, the CDR3 is TGCAGTGCTTTCACTAGCGGGTCATACAATGAGCAGTTCTTC.

The V gene is TRBV29-1, the J gene TRBJ2-1; 10 bases are shared with TRBD2. CDR1 and CDR2 (germline): SQVTM, ANQGSEA. With 5 bases clipped from V and 6 bases from J, the junction kept 4 bases outside the gene matches. The CDR3 covers 13 residues. The CDR3 loop is CSVRGLASNEQFF. The CDR3 DNA is TGCAGCGTTAGGGGACTAGCGTCCAATGAGCAGTTCTTC.

At least ten counts were recorded for this clonotype. The genes are TRBV27 and TRBJ1-5; D remains ambiguous. The CDR3 consists of 13 residues. Germline V lookup: CDR1 MNHEY, CDR2 SMNVEV (reference sequence). V dropped 2 bases and J dropped 3 bases, with 5 bases sitting between them. The CDR3 DNA sequence: TGTGCCAGCAGTTTAGAGGACAATCAGCCCCAGCATTTT. It codes for CASSLEDNQPQHF.

Many counts were recorded for this clonotype. V is TRBV7-8 and J is TRBJ2-7; a weak D match, TRBD1 (5 bases). Germline CDR1 and CDR2: SGHVS and FQNEAQ. V lost 5 bases to trimming and J lost 0 bases, with 11 bases between them. The CDR3 has 14 residues. This CDR3 reads CASSPDSFSYEQYF. The CDR3 nucleotides read TGTGCCAGCAGCCCAGACAGTTTCTCCTACGAGCAGTACTTC.

In this sample, this clonotype turned up many times. The J gene is TRBJ2-7, the V gene TRBV3-1; possibly TRBD1 for D (5 bases). The CDR3 length is 14 residues. Germline CDR1 and CDR2: LGHDT and YNNKEL (reference sequence). With 0 bases removed from V and 2 bases from J, the gap between germline ends came to 8 bases. In DNA form, the CDR3 reads TGTGCCAGCAGCCAAGATGTACAGGCCTACGAGCAGTACTTC. Translated, it gives CASSQDVQAYEQYF.

This clonotype was recorded many times. The rearrangement uses TRBV2 and TRBJ2-4; D is possibly TRBD2 (6 bases). The germline V and J ends were trimmed by 4 bases and 5 bases, with 12 bases remaining between them. Germline V lookup: CDR1 SNHLY, CDR2 FYNNEI. The CDR3 extends over 14 amino acids. The CDR3 coding sequence is TGTGCCAGCAGTGGGTGGCCGGGGGAAAACATTCAGTACTTC. Protein sequence: CASSGWPGENIQYF.

This clonotype was seen at least ten times. This chain joins TRBV7-3 and TRBJ2-1, with 12 bases that match TRBD2. The CDR3 is 17 residues long. V shed 4 bases and J 7 bases; nucleotides not matched to a gene: 11. Looked up from germline, CDR1 is SGHTA and CDR2 is FQGTGA. CDR3 protein: CASSSLGLAGSWNEQFF. Written as DNA, the CDR3 is TGTGCCAGCAGCTCTCTAGGACTAGCGGGATCTTGGAATGAGCAGTTCTTC. Full variable domain (outside the CDR3, taken from reference TRBV7-3 and TRBJ2-1): GAGVSQTPSNKVTEKGKYVELRCDPISGHTALYWYRQSLGQGPEFLIYFQGTGAADDSGLPNDRFFAVRPEGSVSTLKIQRTERGDSAVYLCASSSLGLAGSWNEQFFGPGTRLTVL.

This clonotype was seen repeatedly, ten times or more. J is TRBJ2-7 and V is TRBV6-5, with TRBD2 as a possible D gene (6 bases). Germline lookup yields CDR1 MNHEY and CDR2 SVGAGI. The CDR3 has 11 residues. Trimming left V 10 bases short and J 3 bases short, with 10 bases between. The CDR3 reads CATYSGYEQYF. CDR3 nucleotide sequence: TGTGCCACCTATAGCGGCTACGAGCAGTACTTC.

Many counts were recorded for this clonotype. The genes are TRBV7-2 and TRBJ2-1; 7 positions match TRBD2. The CDR3 loop spans 12 amino acids. The germline V gene has CDR1 SGHTA and CDR2 FQGNSA. After removal of 5 bases from V and 10 bases from J, the junction contained 5 bases not matched to a gene. Written as DNA, the CDR3 is TGTGCCAGCAGCCCAGGACTAGTAGAGCAGTTCTTC. Residues: CASSPGLVEQFF.

This clonotype is deemed medium-sized (0.01 to 0.1%). V and J are TRBV5-5 and TRBJ2-5; D gene unclear. This CDR3 spans 10 amino acids. The V gene lost 4 bases and the J gene lost 5 bases, with 3 bases spanning the gap. Germline assignment: CDR1 SGHKS and CDR2 YYEKEE (reference sequence). This chain's CDR3 is CASSQETQYF. CDR3 bases: TGTGCCAGCAGCCAGGAGACCCAGTACTTC.

In its sample, this clonotype was seen many times. V gene TRBV5-1 combines with J gene TRBJ2-1, with 11 nucleotides matching TRBD2. Germline V lookup: CDR1 SGHRS, CDR2 YFSETQ. V lost 1 base, J lost 8 bases, and 11 bases stayed unmatched. The CDR3 spans 17 residues. The CDR3 sequence is CASSLTPGLAVWDEQFF. The CDR3 coding sequence is TGCGCCAGCAGCTTGACCCCGGGACTAGCGGTATGGGATGAGCAGTTCTTC.

This clonotype appeared many times. The rearrangement joins TRBV20-1 to TRBJ2-5; 12 nucleotides line up with TRBD2. The CDR3 spans 14 residues. V was clipped by 4 bases and J by 5 bases; unmatched bases: 5. Germline V gives CDR1 DFQATT, CDR2 SNEGSKA (reference sequence). CDR3 residues: CSAIPGTSGETQYF. In DNA form, the CDR3 reads TGCAGTGCTATACCCGGGACTAGCGGGGAGACCCAGTACTTC.

By sample fraction, this clonotype is medium-sized. The chain has TRBV20-1 and TRBJ2-5; 7 bases are shared with TRBD2. The CDR3 contains 14 residues. Losses at the gene ends were 3 bases for V and 4 bases for J; bases not matched to a gene: 8. Germline CDR1 DFQATT, CDR2 SNEGSKA (reference sequence). The CDR3 DNA sequence: TGCAGTGCTAGTGAGGGAGGGCCGGGAGAGACCCAGTACTTC. Translated, it gives CSASEGGPGETQYF.